This TCR beta chain was observed in a study of yellow fever vaccine responses in identical twins. Study findings and constraints: In identical twins, vaccine T cell responses appeared partly shared and partly individual.

Details on this clonotype: Its antigen remains unidentified.

TCRdb recomputed calls from the RT-PCR reads with MiXCR, one row per CDR3 protein. The sample carries about 20,000 distinct CDR3 sequences, 65% to 85% recorded once. This CDR3 contains 12 residues. Germline assignment: CDR1 KGHSH and CDR2 LQKENI. Trimming stripped 4 bases from V and 0 bases from J, with 2 bases between. This rearrangement joins TRBV18 to TRBJ2-3; the D is unclear. This specimen consisted of T cells from blood (PBMCs), unsorted or a sorted subset (not recorded which), obtained before or after yellow fever vaccination (not recorded which). The receptor was isolated from a woman between 18 and 29 years old who received the yellow fever vaccine. The DNA of the CDR3 is TGTGCCAGCTCACGAAGCACAGATACGCAGTATTTT. Amino acid sequence: CASSRSTDTQYF.